Listed here are 10 T cell receptor beta chains from one sample, sequenced in a study of spatial heterogeneity in lung cancer (dated by TCRdb to between 2018 and 2021). Interpreted using the paper, the time point label stands for: sample taken at primary tumor resection. Without any cell sorting, TCR sequencing was performed on whole RNA extracted either from tumor and nontumor lung tissue or from cryopreserved PBMC samples. Libraries came from 5' RACE. The instrument was a NextSeq 500. TCRdb handled the public reads itself, with Q25 trimming in fastp and clone calling in MiXCR, and kept productive beta chains. Identical CDR3 proteins give one entry, which carries the most common genes and DNA. The sample table records a few hundred distinct CDR3 sequences; about 40% of these occur just once. Over 9% of the sample is held by the ten biggest clonotypes. The source material was PBMCs, sampled at surgery. These receptors all come from a male donor with early-stage non-small cell lung cancer.

For this clonotype: This beta chain is a stray read from a library made for alpha chains; its abundance is not meaningful. This sequence joins TRBV29-1 and TRBJ1-3; D gene unclear. Trimming pared 5 bases from V and 4 bases from J, leaving 6 bases between. This CDR3 spans 11 amino acids. Per germline, CDR1 SQVTM and CDR2 ANQGSEA. This chain's CDR3 is CSVLVGNTIYF. The CDR3 DNA sequence: TGCAGCGTTCTGGTGGGAAACACCATATATTTT.

This clonotype was picked up a small number of times. Because the library targeted alpha chains, this beta chain is an off-target read whose size means little. The chain joins TRBV7-2 to TRBJ2-5; TRBD2 might be the D (6 bases). Trimming took off 0 bases at V and 7 bases at J, with 6 bases between the two ends. CDR3 length: 12 amino acids. In germline, CDR1 is SGHTA, CDR2 FQGNSA. CDR3 sequence reads: CASSLAGGTQYF. The DNA of the CDR3 is TGTGCCAGCAGCTTAGCGGGGGGGACCCAGTACTTC.

The sample holds a few counts of this clonotype. Since the library was made to target alpha chains, this beta chain is a stray read and its abundance is not meaningful. V is TRBV2 and J is TRBJ2-5, with unresolved D. Germline V gives CDR1 SNHLY, CDR2 FYNNEI. This CDR3 has 11 amino acids. V gave up 2 bases and J gave up 12 bases, with 10 bases separating them. CDR3 in DNA: TGTGCCAGCAGTGAACCAACACAAGAGTACTTC. Protein product: CASSEPTQEYF.

This clonotype has a handful of counts. Being off target in a library aimed at alpha chains, this beta chain has a size of little meaning. This chain uses TRBV5-1 with TRBJ2-1; 12 bases map to TRBD2. Trimming removed 0 bases from V and 7 bases from J; junction bases left unmatched: 8. CDR3 length: 17 amino acids. CDR1 is SGHRS and CDR2 is YFSETQ in the germline V gene. The CDR3 DNA sequence: TGCGCCAGCAGCTTGGCGTCACTAGCGGGGGGCGAGAATGAGCAGTTCTTC. This encodes CASSLASLAGGENEQFF. Filled out from reference TRBV5-1 and TRBJ2-1, the complete variable domain reads KAGVTQTPRYLIKTRGQQVTLSCSPISGHRSVSWYQQTPGQGLQFLFEYFSETQRNKGNFPGRFSGRQFSNSRSEMNVSTLELGDSALYLCASSLASLAGGENEQFFGPGTRLTVL.

On this clonotype itself: This beta chain turned up in a library designed for alpha chains; as an off-target read, its abundance says little. The rearrangement joins TRBV11-3 to TRBJ2-1; 10 nucleotides align to TRBD1. CDR1 and CDR2 from the germline V gene are SGHNT and YENEEA. The CDR3 spans 20 residues. Trimming took 4 bases from V and 3 from J; bases not matched to a gene: 18. The CDR3 protein is CASSSRGTGDQSSIYNEQFF. DNA of the CDR3: TGTGCCAGCAGCTCCCGCGGGACAGGGGACCAAAGTTCTATCTACAATGAGCAGTTCTTC. Combining the CDR3 with reference TRBV11-3 and TRBJ2-1 gives the whole variable domain EAGVVQSPRYKIIEKKQPVAFWCNPISGHNTLYWYLQNLGQGPELLIRYENEEAVDDSQLPKDRFSAERLKGVDSTLKIQPAELGDSAVYLCASSSRGTGDQSSIYNEQFFGPGTRLTVL.

To note about this clonotype: A library prepared for alpha chains yielded this beta chain as an off-target read; its size is of little meaning. This chain links TRBV29-1 with TRBJ2-7; no clear D. This CDR3 is built from 13 residues. V lost 5 bases and J 0 bases, leaving 11 bases between the germline ends. CDR1 SQVTM and CDR2 ANQGSEA come from the germline V gene. The chain's CDR3 is CSVFSENSYEQYF. The CDR3 DNA is TGCAGCGTTTTTTCCGAGAACTCCTACGAGCAGTACTTC.

This clonotype came up a few times. The library was designed around alpha chains, so this beta chain is a stray read whose abundance carries little weight. In DNA, the CDR3 is TGTGCCAGCAGCTGGGCCTTGGAGCAGTACTTC. It encodes CASSWALEQYF. This chain joins TRBV7-8 and TRBJ2-7, with unresolved D. V was clipped by 4 bases and J by 7 bases, with 8 bases between them. CDR1 and CDR2 from the germline V gene are SGHVS and FQNEAQ. The length of the CDR3 is 11 residues.

A note on this clonotype: As an off-target read in a library built for alpha chains, this beta chain has a frequency of little significance. The chain is built from TRBV11-2 and TRBJ2-7; 11 bases map to TRBD1. Trimming took 5 bases from V and 7 from J; bases not matched to a gene: 10. Looked up from germline, CDR1 is SGHAT and CDR2 is FQNNGV. The CDR3 has 15 amino acids. CDR3 loop: CASSHRDRGFSEQYF. CDR3 nucleotide sequence: TGTGCCAGCAGCCACCGGGACAGGGGGTTCTCGGAGCAGTACTTC. The variable domain in full, with the rest retrieved from reference TRBV11-2 and TRBJ2-7, is EAGVAQSPRYKIIEKRQSVAFWCNPISGHATLYWYQQILGQGPKLLIQFQNNGVVDDSQLPKDRFSAERLKGVDSTLKIQPAKLEDSAVYLCASSHRDRGFSEQYFGPGTRLTVT.

Points on this clonotype: This beta chain is an unintended read in a library built for alpha chains; its size means little. V is TRBV7-3 and J is TRBJ2-2, with D unclear. V gave up 8 bases and J gave up 0 bases, with 4 bases separating them. The CDR3 extends over 12 amino acids. Germline values: CDR1 SGHTA, CDR2 FQGTGA. The CDR3 loop reads CASESNTGELFF. DNA for the CDR3: TGTGCCAGCGAGTCGAACACCGGGGAGCTGTTTTTT.

This clonotype was observed a few times. This beta chain appears as a stray read in a library generated for alpha chains; its size is not informative. The chain employs TRBV4-3 and TRBJ2-2; D remains unclear. The CDR3 loop spans 15 amino acids. The germline CDR1 and CDR2 sequences are LGHNA and YSLEER. V lost 0 bases to trimming and J lost 2 bases, with 7 bases between them. The CDR3 protein is CASSQDFSNTGELFF. CDR3 nucleotides: TGCGCCAGCAGCCAAGATTTCAGCAACACCGGGGAGCTGTTTTTT.